This TCR beta chain was sequenced during a study of cytomegalovirus exposure and HLA in healthy donors. V lost 7 bases and J lost 6; bases outside the gene matches: 11. The CDR3 totals 14 residues. CDR1 is LNHDA and CDR2 is SQIVND in the germline V gene (reference sequence). Both 60 Vbeta primers and 13 Jbeta primers went into the PCR. Original methodology: Later, about 80 million unique TCR beta chains were counted in an analysis, and some 9.9 million of them were shared. The data were produced by immunoSEQ multiplex PCR, yet TCRdb's version contains in-frame clones alone and is incomplete. The D gene and trimming were derived from the DNA, and the V and J assignments and clone size from that table. Here the sample spans about 120,000 clones, over 70% being singletons.

The source material was PBMCs. This TCR was recovered from a woman aged 18 to 35 in good health and CMV-seronegative. This chain joins TRBV19 and TRBJ1-1; TRBD1 aligns across 7 bases. The CDR3 loop is CASIPGGGSAEAFF. The CDR3 coding sequence is TGTGCCAGTATCCCCGGAGGGGGCTCCGCTGAAGCTTTCTTT.